The entry that follows covers one TCR beta chain sequence. The record originates from a study of blood T cell repertoires in COVID-19. Data came from immunoSEQ multiplex PCR; TCRdb stores just in-frame clones and leaves some out. The table lists some 220,000 clones, just under 85% of them singletons. Germline-derived CDR1 and CDR2 are SGHTA and FQGNSA. The V and J ends lost 6 bases and 2 bases, in that order; junction bases with no gene match: 7. The CDR3 sequence is 15 residues long. Those who participated ranged in age from about 18 to 89 years and resided in some 24 US areas. The sample was PBMCs or T cells enriched from blood (not recorded which). The source of this sequence is a woman aged 40 to 50 with acute COVID-19. This chain uses TRBV7-2 with TRBJ2-3; 8 positions match TRBD1. The CDR3 protein is CASSPGTGLTDTQYF. As DNA, the CDR3 is TGTGCCAGCAGTCCTGGGACAGGCCTCACAGATACGCAGTATTTT.